The 5 T cell receptor beta chains given below trace back to one sample, sequenced in a study of cytomegalovirus exposure and HLA in healthy donors. 60 Vbeta and 13 Jbeta primers were used in PCR. This table comes from immunoSEQ multiplex PCR, and its TCRdb copy is limited to in-frame clones, with some not included. The sample gives 70,000 to 100,000 clones, roughly two thirds of which show up once; around 7% is in the top ten. The sequencing input was PBMCs. The receptors were gathered from a woman aged 45-60 years in good health and CMV-seropositive.

In DNA form, the CDR3 reads TGTGCCAGCAGCCCCCTGGGGGGGCGCGGAACCGGGGAGCTGTTTTTT. This sequence encodes CASSPLGGRGTGELFF. The chain has TRBV2 and TRBJ2-2; D perhaps matches TRBD2 (7 bases). With 6 bases removed from V and 5 bases from J, the gap between germline ends came to 19 bases. CDR3 size: 16 residues. Looked up from germline, CDR1 is SNHLY and CDR2 is FYNNEI.

CDR3 loop: CASSHYPGTVAEAFF. The DNA of the CDR3 is TGTGCCAGCAGCCATTATCCGGGTACGGTGGCTGAAGCTTTCTTT. The chain links TRBV7-3 to TRBJ1-1; the D is unclear. The V gene's germline CDR1 is SGHTA and CDR2 FQGTGA. The CDR3 length is 15 residues. The V end lost 5 bases, the J end lost 6 bases, and 19 bases lay between the germline ends.

V and J are TRBV9 and TRBJ1-2; 9 nucleotides agree with TRBD1. This CDR3 region has 17 residues. Germline-derived CDR1 and CDR2 are SGDLS and YYNGEE. Trimming took 0 bases from V and 5 from J; bases not matched to a gene: 11. The CDR3 here is CASSVGDTGQGTYGYTF. CDR3 sequence (DNA): TGTGCCAGCAGCGTAGGGGACACCGGACAGGGGACTTATGGCTACACCTTC. The whole variable domain, remainder taken from reference TRBV9 and TRBJ1-2, is DSGVTQTPKHLITATGQRVTLRCSPRSGDLSVYWYQQSLDQGLQFLIQYYNGEERAKGNILERFSAQQFPDLHSELNLSSLELGDSALYFCASSVGDTGQGTYGYTFGSGTRLTVV.

This rearrangement joins TRBV9 to TRBJ2-6; 8 bases are a match to TRBD1. The V gene's germline CDR1 is SGDLS and CDR2 YYNGEE. CDR3 size: 16 residues. V trimming: 1 base; J trimming: 4 bases; junction bases outside the gene matches: 4. The DNA of the CDR3 is TGTGCCAGCAGCGTATCCGGACAGGGCGGGGCCAACGTCCTGACTTTC. This translates into CASSVSGQGGANVLTF.

The sample holds one count of this clone. The chain employs TRBV9 and TRBJ2-3, with TRBD2 matching over 8 bases. The J segment lost 1 base and the V segment lost 2 bases, leaving 12 bases of the junction unmatched. Germline V gene sequence: CDR1 SGDLS, CDR2 YYNGEE. This CDR3 has 18 amino acids. Here the CDR3 reads CASSVNRRAGVGTDTQYF. For the CDR3, the DNA is TGTGCCAGCAGCGTGAACCGGCGAGCGGGGGTGGGCACAGATACGCAGTATTTT.